The present T cell receptor beta chain was sequenced within a study of Ad26.COV2.S vaccination and SARS-CoV-2 variants. Study overall: A COV1001 Ad26.COV2.S trial-arm participant provided the sample. Broader study findings: Reportedly, spike-specific CD8+ and CD4+ T cell responses achieved substantial breadth once vaccination had taken place.

The J segment lost 4 bases and the V segment lost 5 bases, leaving 10 bases of the junction unmatched. There are 15 residues in the CDR3. Germline lookup yields CDR1 SGHTA and CDR2 FQGNSA. This table comes from immunoSEQ multiplex PCR, and its TCRdb copy is limited to in-frame clones, with some not included. Of 380,000 or so clones in the sample, roughly four fifths were seen once. Comment on this clone: Its specificity is not known.

Sample treatment: some 20 received Ad26.COV2.S at low or high dose, single or two shots; about 5 received placebo; per-sample allocation not given. All samples were drawn on day 63, counting from the first vaccine or placebo injection. Boston hosted the donor, who was an adult aged 18-55 years. The sequence came from a person aged 18-60 years who received the Ad26.COV2.S COVID-19 vaccine or a placebo. V usage is TRBV7-2 and J usage is TRBJ2-7; 8 bases align to TRBD2. Sequenced material: peripheral blood, taken in a trial of Ad26.COV2.S vaccine versus placebo. CDR3: CASSRSGTLLYEQYF. CDR3 DNA sequence: TGTGCCAGCAGCCGTAGCGGGACCCTGTTGTACGAGCAGTACTTC.